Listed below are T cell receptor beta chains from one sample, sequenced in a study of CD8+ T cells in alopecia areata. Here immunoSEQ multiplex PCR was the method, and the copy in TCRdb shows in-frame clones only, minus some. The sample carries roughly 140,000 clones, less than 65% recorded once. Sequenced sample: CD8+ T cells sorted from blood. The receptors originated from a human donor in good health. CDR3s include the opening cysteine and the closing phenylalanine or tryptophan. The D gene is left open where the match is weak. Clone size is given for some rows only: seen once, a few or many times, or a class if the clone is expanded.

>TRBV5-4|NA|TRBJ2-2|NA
CASSYVTDYPGELFF
TGTGCCAGCAGCTACGTAACGGACTACCCCGGGGAGCTGTTTTTT
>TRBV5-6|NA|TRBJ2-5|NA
CASSRGSPGGETQYF
TGTGCCAGCAGCCGGGGGTCCCCGGGGGGCGAGACCCAGTACTTC
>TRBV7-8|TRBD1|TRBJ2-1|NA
CASRTGINEQFF
TGTGCCAGCAGGACAGGGATCAATGAGCAGTTCTTC
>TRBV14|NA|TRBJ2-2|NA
CASSQFRNTGELFF
TGTGCCAGCAGCCAATTCCGGAACACCGGGGAGCTGTTTTTT
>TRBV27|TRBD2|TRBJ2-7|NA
CASSFATSGSYEQYF
TGTGCCAGCAGTTTTGCGACTAGCGGATCCTACGAGCAGTACTTC
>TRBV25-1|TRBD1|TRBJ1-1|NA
CASSVTGERMNTEAFF
TGTGCCAGCAGTGTTACAGGGGAAAGGATGAACACTGAAGCTTTCTTT
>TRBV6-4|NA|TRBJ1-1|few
CASSEAFGTNTEAFF
TGTGCCAGCAGTGAAGCGTTCGGGACGAACACTGAAGCTTTCTTT
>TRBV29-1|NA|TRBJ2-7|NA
CSAGLSYEQYF
TGCAGCGCGGGTTTGTCATACGAGCAGTACTTC
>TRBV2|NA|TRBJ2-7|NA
CASIDLDEQYF
TGTGCCAGCATTGATCTCGACGAGCAGTACTTC
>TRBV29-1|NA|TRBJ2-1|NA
CSVGTKGYNEQFF
TGCAGCGTTGGGACCAAAGGCTACAATGAGCAGTTCTTC
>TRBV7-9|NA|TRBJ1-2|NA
CASSLEPGRIYGYTF
TGTGCCAGCAGCTTAGAACCGGGACGGATATATGGCTACACCTTC
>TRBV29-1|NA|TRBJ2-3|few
CSVAGGAVRDTQYF
TGCAGCGTCGCAGGCGGGGCAGTCCGAGATACGCAGTATTTT
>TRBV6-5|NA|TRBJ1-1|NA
CASRAKGNTEAFF
TGTGCCAGCAGGGCGAAGGGGAACACTGAAGCTTTCTTT
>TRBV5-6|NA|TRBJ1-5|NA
CASSLAGGSNQPQHF
TGTGCCAGCAGCTTGGCGGGTGGGAGCAATCAGCCCCAGCATTTT
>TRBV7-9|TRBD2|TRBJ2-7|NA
CASSYTGTSGAYEQYF
TGTGCCAGCAGCTACACAGGGACTAGCGGGGCCTACGAGCAGTACTTC
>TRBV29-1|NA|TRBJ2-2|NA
CSVNSPTGELFF
TGCAGCGTCAACAGCCCCACCGGGGAGCTGTTTTTT
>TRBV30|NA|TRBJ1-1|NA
CAWSYGLNTEAFF
TGTGCCTGGAGTTATGGACTGAACACTGAAGCTTTCTTT
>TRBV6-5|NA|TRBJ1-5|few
CASSSSGPYSNQPQHF
TGTGCCAGCAGTTCCTCAGGGCCTTATAGCAATCAGCCCCAGCATTTT
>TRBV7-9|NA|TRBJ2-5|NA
CASSPKWGRTQETQYF
TGTGCCAGCAGCCCTAAGTGGGGGCGGACCCAAGAGACCCAGTACTTC
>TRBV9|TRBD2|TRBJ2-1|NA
CASSDPGGGSYNEQFF
TGTGCCAGCAGTGATCCGGGTGGCGGGAGCTACAATGAGCAGTTCTTC
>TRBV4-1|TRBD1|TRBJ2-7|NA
CASSSHRGDSEQYF
TGCGCCAGCAGCTCACACAGGGGCGACTCCGAGCAGTACTTC
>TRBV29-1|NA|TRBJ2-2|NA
CSVDGTTNTGELFF
TGCAGCGTTGATGGTACAACGAACACCGGGGAGCTGTTTTTT
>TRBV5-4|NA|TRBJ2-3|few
CASSFSTDTQYF
TGTGCCAGCAGCTTTAGCACAGATACGCAGTATTTT
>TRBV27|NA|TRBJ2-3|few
CAISGGGRDTQYF
TGTGCCATCTCAGGTGGAGGCCGTGATACGCAGTATTTT
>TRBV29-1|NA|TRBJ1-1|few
CSVEAGNTEAFF
TGCAGCGTTGAGGCGGGGAACACTGAAGCTTTCTTT
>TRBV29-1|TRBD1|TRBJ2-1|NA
CSVDTGTGPQGEQFF
TGCAGCGTCGATACCGGGACAGGACCTCAGGGTGAGCAGTTCTTC
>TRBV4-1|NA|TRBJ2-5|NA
CASSQEGLGTQYF
TGCGCCAGCAGCCAAGAGGGTCTTGGGACCCAGTACTTC
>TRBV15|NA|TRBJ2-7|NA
CATSSDYEQYF
TGTGCCACCAGCAGCGATTACGAGCAGTACTTC
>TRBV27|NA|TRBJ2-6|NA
CASGVRSSGANVLTF
TGTGCCAGCGGGGTCCGGTCCTCTGGGGCCAACGTCCTGACTTTC
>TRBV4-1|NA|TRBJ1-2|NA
CASSQADRFYGYTF
TGCGCCAGCAGCCAAGCCGATAGGTTCTATGGCTACACCTTC
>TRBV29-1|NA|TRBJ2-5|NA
CSVVLTTLRWETQYF
TGCAGCGTTGTGCTAACGACCCTGAGATGGGAGACCCAGTACTTC